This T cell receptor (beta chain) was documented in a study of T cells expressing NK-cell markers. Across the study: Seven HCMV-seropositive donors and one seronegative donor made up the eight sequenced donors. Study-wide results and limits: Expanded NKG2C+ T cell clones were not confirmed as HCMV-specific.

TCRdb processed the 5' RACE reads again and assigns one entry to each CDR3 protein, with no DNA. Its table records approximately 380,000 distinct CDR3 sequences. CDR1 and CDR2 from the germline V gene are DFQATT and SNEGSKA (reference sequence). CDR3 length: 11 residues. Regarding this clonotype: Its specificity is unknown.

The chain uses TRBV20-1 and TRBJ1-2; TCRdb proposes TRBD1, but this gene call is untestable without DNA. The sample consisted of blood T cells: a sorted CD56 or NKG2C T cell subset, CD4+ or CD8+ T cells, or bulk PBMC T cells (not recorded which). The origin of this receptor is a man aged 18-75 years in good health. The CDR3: CSAIDRGGYTF.